These T cell receptor beta chains were read from a single sample in a study of blood T cell repertoires in COVID-19. Sequencing used immunoSEQ multiplex PCR; TCRdb keeps in-frame clones, though not all of them. The data contain more than 200,000 clones, roughly 85% of them singletons. Material for sequencing was peripheral blood. All receptors derive from a man between 18 and 29 years old with active or convalescent COVID-19. CDR3s include the opening cysteine and the closing phenylalanine or tryptophan. A D gene is named only where the DNA matches it firmly. Clone sizes are given selectively: once, few, many, or a class where the clone is expanded.

cdr3_aa cdr3_nt j_call d_call v_call clone_size
CASSLEGLNTEAFF TGTGCCAGCAGTTTAGAGGGCCTGAACACTGAAGCTTTCTTT TRBJ1-1 NA TRBV27 NA
CASNQGTAYGYTF TGTGCCAGTAATCAGGGTACGGCCTATGGCTACACCTTC TRBJ1-2 NA TRBV19 few
CASSEGKGGGPSTDTQYF TGTGCCAGCAGTGAGGGGAAGGGGGGAGGGCCCAGCACAGATACGCAGTATTTT TRBJ2-3 NA TRBV6-1 NA
CASGGQDNQPQHF TGTGCCAGCGGAGGACAGGACAATCAGCCCCAGCATTTT TRBJ1-5 TRBD1 TRBV9 NA
CASIHYLANEQYF TGTGCCAGCATCCACTACCTAGCCAACGAGCAGTACTTC TRBJ2-7 NA TRBV2 NA
CASSSRTGVGNTIYF TGTGCCAGCAGCTCTAGGACGGGGGTCGGAAACACCATATATTTT TRBJ1-3 NA TRBV7-2 NA
CASSRETWTEAFF TGTGCCAGCAGCCGAGAAACTTGGACTGAAGCTTTCTTT TRBJ1-1 NA TRBV11-2 few
CASTPSIERDGYTF TGTGCCAGCACCCCTAGTATCGAGAGGGATGGCTACACCTTC TRBJ1-2 NA TRBV6-2/TRBV6-3 NA
CASSRQSSGNTIYF TGTGCCAGCAGCAGACAGAGCTCTGGAAACACCATATATTTT TRBJ1-3 NA TRBV7-9 NA
CASSPWDRVDPATNEKLFF TGTGCCAGTAGTCCTTGGGACAGGGTGGACCCGGCAACTAATGAAAAACTGTTTTTT TRBJ1-4 TRBD1 TRBV19 NA
CASTADRAAQPQHF TGTGCCAGCACCGCGGACAGGGCCGCGCAGCCCCAGCATTTT TRBJ1-5 TRBD1 TRBV6-6 NA
CASSIGRELRTYNEQFF TGTGCCAGTAGTATAGGTCGGGAGTTACGAACCTACAATGAGCAGTTCTTC TRBJ2-1 NA TRBV19 NA
CASSLAFSWDREETQYF TGTGCCAGCAGCTTAGCGTTCTCTTGGGACAGGGAAGAGACCCAGTACTTC TRBJ2-5 TRBD1 TRBV7-7 once
CSVRDTEAFF TGCAGCGTTCGGGACACTGAAGCTTTCTTT TRBJ1-1 NA TRBV29-1 NA
CASSLGTGFRYSGNTIYF TGCGCCAGCAGCTTGGGGACAGGGTTCCGATACTCTGGAAACACCATATATTTT TRBJ1-3 TRBD1 TRBV5-1 NA
CARNQQGLNSPLHF TGTGCCAGGAACCAACAGGGCCTCAATTCACCCCTCCACTTT TRBJ1-6 NA TRBV2 NA
CASSPRQGAVETQYF TGTGCCAGCAGCCCTCGACAGGGGGCCGTAGAGACCCAGTACTTC TRBJ2-5 TRBD1 TRBV9 NA
CASSLVSPEGGETQYF TGTGCCAGCAGCTTGGTCTCACCTGAAGGAGGGGAGACCCAGTACTTC TRBJ2-5 NA TRBV7-9 NA
CASSLLQIYGYTF TGTGCCAGCAGCTTATTACAGATCTATGGCTACACCTTC TRBJ1-2 NA TRBV7-9 NA
CASSVEGSGKRNTQYF TGTGCCAGCAGCGTAGAAGGTAGCGGGAAAAGAAATACGCAGTATTTT TRBJ2-3 TRBD2 TRBV9 NA
CASRETGGRNTEAFF TGTGCCAGCAGAGAAACAGGGGGCAGGAACACTGAAGCTTTCTTT TRBJ1-1 TRBD1 TRBV7-8 NA
CASSQVYLADTDTQYF TGTGCCAGCAGCCAAGTGTATCTAGCGGACACAGATACGCAGTATTTT TRBJ2-3 TRBD2 TRBV3-1/TRBV3-2 NA
CASSPRDSERETQYF TGTGCCAGCAGTCCTCGGGACAGCGAGCGAGAGACCCAGTACTTC TRBJ2-5 TRBD1 TRBV28 NA
CASNRQRLGGNEKLFF TGTGCCAGCAATCGCCAACGGTTAGGAGGTAATGAAAAACTGTTTTTT TRBJ1-4 NA TRBV28 NA
CASSLTRLAGVREQFF TGTGCCAGCAGTTTAACTCGGCTAGCGGGAGTCCGTGAGCAGTTCTTC TRBJ2-1 TRBD2 TRBV28 NA
CASSFLAGDSSYNEQFF TGCGCCAGCAGCTTCCTAGCGGGGGACAGCTCCTACAATGAGCAGTTCTTC TRBJ2-1 TRBD2 TRBV5-1 once
CASRGEQGSEQFF TGTGCCAGCAGGGGGGAACAGGGGAGTGAGCAGTTCTTC TRBJ2-1 TRBD1 TRBV11-1 NA
CASSPDRGQPQHF TGTGCCAGCAGCCCAGACAGGGGTCAGCCCCAGCATTTT TRBJ1-5 TRBD1 TRBV7-2 few
CASSPSVNSGNTIYF TGTGCCAGCAGTCCCTCGGTAAACTCTGGAAACACCATATATTTT TRBJ1-3 NA TRBV11-2 once
CASSEGGSNYGYTF TGTGCCAGCAGTGAAGGTGGGAGCAACTATGGCTACACCTTC TRBJ1-2 NA TRBV6-1 NA
CASSLAGGAGSYYYEQYF TGCGCCAGCAGCTTGGCGGGCGGGGCTGGCAGCTACTACTACGAGCAGTACTTC TRBJ2-7 NA TRBV5-1 NA
CASSYTPGGGGHEQFF TGTGCCAGCAGCTACACCCCTGGCGGGGGGGGCCATGAGCAGTTCTTC TRBJ2-1 TRBD2 TRBV11-3 NA
CASGSTSGGGELFF TGTGCCAGCGGATCGACTAGCGGAGGCGGGGAGCTGTTTTTT TRBJ2-2 TRBD2 TRBV2 once
CASSLSGGSNQPQHF TGTGCCAGCAGCTTATCAGGGGGAAGCAATCAGCCCCAGCATTTT TRBJ1-5 TRBD1 TRBV5-8 NA
CASSWGTGFGELFF TGTGCCAGCAGCTGGGGTACAGGGTTCGGGGAGCTGTTTTTT TRBJ2-2 NA TRBV5-6 NA
CASSYSLSGSYEQYF TGTGCCAGCAGTTACTCTCTAAGCGGGTCCTACGAGCAGTACTTC TRBJ2-7 NA TRBV6-5 few
CASSLQREKLFF TGTGCCAGCAGTCTACAAAGAGAAAAACTGTTTTTT TRBJ1-4 NA TRBV6-6 NA
CAWSHSEKLFF TGTGCCTGGAGCCACAGTGAAAAACTGTTTTTT TRBJ1-4 NA TRBV30 NA
CASSLQRLAGGLVHNEQFF TGCGCCAGCAGCCTACAAAGACTAGCGGGAGGGTTGGTTCACAATGAGCAGTTCTTC TRBJ2-1 TRBD2 TRBV5-1 NA
CASSQTQALYGYTF TGCGCCAGCAGCCAAACCCAGGCATTATATGGCTACACCTTC TRBJ1-2 NA TRBV4-3 NA
CASSSTGDTQYF TGTGCCAGCAGTTCCACAGGAGATACGCAGTATTTT TRBJ2-3 NA TRBV28 NA
CASSFALAGVKTGELLF TGCGCCAGCAGCTTCGCCCTAGCGGGAGTAAAAACCGGGGAGCTGCTTTTT TRBJ2-2 TRBD2 TRBV5-1 once
CASSYAQGMNTEAFF TGTGCCAGCAGTTACGCACAGGGGATGAACACTGAAGCTTTCTTT TRBJ1-1 TRBD1 TRBV6-6 NA
CAWGKLTGGYYEQYF TGTGCCTGGGGAAAATTGACAGGGGGGTACTACGAGCAGTACTTC TRBJ2-7 TRBD1 TRBV30 NA
CASSYSRATYGYTF TGTGCCAGCAGTTACTCCAGGGCGACCTATGGCTACACCTTC TRBJ1-2 NA TRBV6-5 NA
CASTMARRNEQFF TGTGCCAGCACCATGGCCCGCAGGAATGAGCAGTTCTTC TRBJ2-1 NA TRBV6-5 once